This T cell receptor beta chain was found in a study of CD8 T cells in ankylosing spondylitis. Study-wide results and limits: Relatively scarce in peripheral blood, disease-linked clones were CD8+. Significant enrichment of disease-linked clones was reportedly seen in matched ankylosing spondylitis synovial fluid. A motif in TCR beta, a set of under ten highly homologous variants, appeared characteristic of ankylosing spondylitis blood.

TCRdb passed the 5' RACE reads through MiXCR, listing each CDR3 protein once. The table includes a few hundred thousand distinct CDR3 sequences, 12% detected once. CDR1 and CDR2 from the germline V gene are MNHNS and SASEGT. The J segment lost 0 bases and the V segment lost 6 bases, leaving 1 base of the junction unmatched. CDR3 size: 15 residues. The sample holds many counts of this clonotype. What it recognizes is unknown. The gene calls are TRBV6-1 and TRBJ2-1, with 11 bases aligning to TRBD2. This TCR came from a male donor with ankylosing spondylitis. What was sequenced was blood, either unsorted or a sorted T cell fraction (not recorded which). This CDR3 reads CASSGTSGSYNEQFF. The CDR3 nucleotides are TGTGCCAGCAGCGGGACTAGCGGCTCCTACAATGAGCAGTTCTTC.